A single sample is the source of the 25 T cell receptor beta chains below, sequenced in a study of Graves' ophthalmopathy and Graves' hyperthyroidism. CDR3 regions of TCR beta were amplified from RNA transcripts. An initial RT-PCR round employing HTBI primers preceded a second-round multiplex PCR. TCRdb re-analysed the multiplex PCR reads in MiXCR, keeping a single row per CDR3 protein. The table has about 740,000 distinct CDR3 sequences, roughly two fifths seen once; the top ten hold around 40%. The sequenced material came from peripheral blood. These receptors were taken from an adult man with Graves' ophthalmopathy.

This chain joins TRBV10-3 and TRBJ2-5, with D perhaps assigned TRBD1 or TRBD2 (5 bases each). Germline-derived CDR1 and CDR2 are ENHRY and SYGVKD. V was cut by 2 bases and J by 3 bases, with 10 bases left in between. The CDR3 totals 14 residues. CDR3 nucleotides: TGTGCCATCAGTGAGGGGACGGTGGAAGAGACCCAGTACTTC. It specifies CAISEGTVEETQYF.

This chain links TRBV5-1 with TRBJ2-7, with D maybe TRBD1 (7 bases). This CDR3 comprises 16 residues. The V and J ends lost 4 bases and 4 bases respectively, with 21 bases between them. CDR1 SGHRS and CDR2 YFSETQ come from the germline V gene. CDR3 loop: CASSQDPGRGAYEQYF. The CDR3 DNA reads as TGCGCCAGCAGCCAAGATCCGGGCAGGGGGGCTTACGAGCAGTACTTC. The full variable domain, completed using reference TRBV5-1 and TRBJ2-7, is KAGVTQTPRYLIKTRGQQVTLSCSPISGHRSVSWYQQTPGQGLQFLFEYFSETQRNKGNFPGRFSGRQFSNSRSEMNVSTLELGDSALYLCASSQDPGRGAYEQYFGPGTRLTVT.

This clonotype has a handful of counts. The CDR3 is CSAQRDSNQPQHF. For the CDR3, the DNA is TGCAGTGCTCAACGGGACAGCAATCAGCCCCAGCATTTT. The chain couples TRBV20-1 to TRBJ1-5; tentatively, D is TRBD1 (5 bases). The germline CDR1 and CDR2 sequences are DFQATT and SNEGSKA (reference sequence). The CDR3 is 13 residues long. Deletions cut 5 bases from V and 1 base from J, with 9 bases between.

This clonotype has a count of ten or more. The chain carries TRBV24-1 and TRBJ1-5, with D perhaps matching TRBD1 (5 bases). The CDR3 has 13 amino acids. Trimming took off 9 bases at V and 3 bases at J, with 11 bases between the two ends. The germline V gene encodes CDR1 KGHDR and CDR2 SFDVKD. CDR3 nucleotides: TGTGCCACCGCCCGGGGACCCAATCAGCCCCAGCATTTT. Translated: CATARGPNQPQHF.

This chain connects TRBV29-1 to TRBJ1-5; tentatively, D is TRBD1 (6 bases). Deletions cut 0 bases from V and 11 bases from J, with 14 bases between. Germline CDR1 is SQVTM and CDR2 is ANQGSEA. The CDR3 is made up of 13 amino acids. Here the CDR3 reads CSVEDRGGETQHF. The CDR3 coding sequence is TGCAGCGTTGAAGATCGAGGGGGGGAGACCCAGCATTTT.

This clonotype showed up many times. This rearrangement joins TRBV2 to TRBJ1-2; D gene unclear. CDR3 length: 15 residues. V was clipped by 0 bases and J by 2 bases, with 10 bases between them. Germline CDR1 reads SNHLY; CDR2 reads FYNNEI. CDR3 nucleotide sequence: TGTGCCAGCAGTGAAGCGTGGGCAGGAAACTATGGCTACACCTTC. Protein product: CASSEAWAGNYGYTF.

With regard to this clonotype: This sequence may be a read error, since a much larger clone differs from it by one base. The chain uses TRBV19 and TRBJ2-5; a possible D gene is TRBD2 (6 bases). CDR1 is LNHDA and CDR2 is SQIVND in the germline V gene (reference sequence). This CDR3 has 13 residues. The CDR3 here is CVSTRRGEETQYF. The CDR3 DNA sequence: TGTGTCAGTACGCGGAGGGGCGAGGAGACCCAGTACTTC.

This clonotype came up many times. The chain joins TRBV7-9 to TRBJ2-7, with 9 nucleotides matching TRBD1. J gave up 5 bases and V 4 bases, and 6 bases lay outside the gene matches. Germline V CDR1 and CDR2: SEHNR, FQNEAQ (reference sequence). This CDR3 has 14 residues. CDR3 DNA sequence: TGTGCCAGCAGCTCATGGACAGGGGTTAACGAGCAGTACTTC. Protein product: CASSSWTGVNEQYF.

The chain joins TRBV9 to TRBJ1-2, with 7 bases identical to TRBD1. Trimming at V came to 5 bases and at J to 7 bases, leaving 8 bases not matched to a gene. The germline V gene encodes CDR1 SGDLS and CDR2 YYNGEE. This CDR3 comprises 13 residues. The CDR3 region has the DNA TGTGCCAGCAGTGTAAATACAGGGGCTGGCTACACCTTC. Translating gives CASSVNTGAGYTF.

This clonotype was detected many times. Compared with germline, one end of the junction differs, possibly owing to a read error. The rearrangement uses TRBV10-3 and TRBJ2-6; D not resolved. CDR1 ENHRY and CDR2 SYGVKD come from the germline V gene. The CDR3 has 15 residues. Here the CDR3 DNA reads TGTGCCAGCAGTGGAACCTTCTCTGGGGCCAACGTCCTGACTTTC. This encodes CASSGTFSGANVLTF.

The V call is TRBV2, the J call TRBJ1-5; no clear D. From germline, CDR1 is SNHLY and CDR2 FYNNEI. The CDR3 consists of 15 residues. The V end was cut by 6 bases, the J end by 3 bases, with 15 bases between. CDR3 residues: CASSKRVVANQPQHF. In DNA, the CDR3 is TGTGCCAGCAGCAAAAGAGTGGTGGCCAATCAGCCCCAGCATTTT.

This clonotype was seen many times. J is TRBJ1-5 and V is TRBV24-1; D is ambiguous. The CDR3 consists of 12 residues. Trimming cost V 8 bases and J 1 base, with 5 bases left between them. Germline loops: CDR1 KGHDR, CDR2 SFDVKD. DNA of the CDR3: TGTGCCACCATGGACAGCAATCAGCCCCAGCATTTT. This codes for CATMDSNQPQHF.

This chain joins TRBV19 and TRBJ1-4, with TRBD1 matching over 7 bases. Trimming at V came to 3 bases and at J to 5 bases, leaving 6 bases not matched to a gene. Germline V gene sequence: CDR1 LNHDA, CDR2 SQIVND (reference sequence). The length of the CDR3 is 15 residues. The CDR3 protein is CASSIGTAINEKLFF. CDR3 bases: TGTGCCAGTAGTATCGGGACAGCAATAAATGAAAAACTGTTTTTT.

The chain has TRBV20-1 and TRBJ2-7, with 7 bases matching TRBD1. The CDR3 loop spans 11 amino acids. The junction had 3 bases not matched to a gene; V was cut back by 0 bases and J by 10 bases. Germline V gives CDR1 DFQATT, CDR2 SNEGSKA (reference sequence). The chain's CDR3 is CSAREDRIQYF. CDR3 in DNA: TGCAGTGCTAGAGAGGACAGGATACAGTACTTC.

The chain links TRBV11-1 to TRBJ2-6; 10 bases match TRBD2. CDR1 is SGHAT and CDR2 is FQDESV in the germline V gene (reference sequence). The length of the CDR3 is 18 residues. V lost 6 bases and J lost 0; bases outside the gene matches: 8. The CDR3 region has the DNA TGTGCCAGCAGTGCCAGACTAGCGGGCGTCTCTGGGGCCAACGTCCTGACTTTC. Translation: CASSARLAGVSGANVLTF.

Many counts were recorded for this clonotype. A read error may account for a junction end that differs from germline. This chain links TRBV12-3 or TRBV12-4 with TRBJ1-3; D is uncertain. The CDR3 has 11 amino acids. For the CDR3, the DNA is TGTGCCAGCAGCTCTAGAAACACCATATATTTT. As protein: CASSSRNTIYF.

About this clonotype itself: A much larger clone lies one base from this, so it may be a read error. The chain has TRBV2 and TRBJ1-3; D call uncertain. Trimming pared 7 bases from V and 1 base from J, leaving 11 bases between. The CDR3 runs to 14 residues. The V gene's germline CDR1 is SNHLY and CDR2 FYNNEI. CDR3: CASNVAGSGNTIYF. The CDR3 DNA is TGTGCCAGCAACGTAGCGGGGTCTGGAAACACCATATATTTT.

The rearrangement uses TRBV7-9 and TRBJ1-1; 11 bases map to TRBD1. The germline gives CDR1 SEHNR, CDR2 FQNEAQ (reference sequence). There are 15 residues in the CDR3. The V and J ends lost 6 bases and 7 bases, in that order; junction bases with no gene match: 10. The CDR3 sequence is CASSSRDRGAGEAFF. As DNA, the CDR3 is TGTGCCAGCAGTTCCCGGGACAGGGGGGCCGGTGAAGCTTTCTTT.

This clonotype was seen repeatedly, ten times or more. The chain employs TRBV7-9 and TRBJ2-7; possibly TRBD1 for D (6 bases). The germline V gene encodes CDR1 SEHNR and CDR2 FQNEAQ (reference sequence). There are 13 residues in the CDR3. Trimming removed 6 bases from V and 2 bases from J, with 11 bases in between. The CDR3, as DNA: TGTGCCAGCAGTCTCGACAGGACCTACGAGCAGTACTTC. Encoded protein: CASSLDRTYEQYF.

The sample holds a few counts of this clonotype. V and J are TRBV7-9 and TRBJ1-5; 9 nucleotides agree with TRBD1. The CDR3 runs to 22 residues. The ends lost 10 bases at V and 7 bases at J; junction bases unmatched: 35. Germline V CDR1 and CDR2: SEHNR, FQNEAQ (reference sequence). The CDR3 loop reads CAISGVYGFGIPRDRDGQPQHF. The CDR3 DNA follows: TGTGCCATCTCAGGGGTGTACGGATTCGGAATTCCCCGGGACAGGGACGGCCAGCCCCAGCATTTT.

The rearrangement uses TRBV29-1 and TRBJ2-5; 8 bases align to TRBD2. This CDR3 is built from 13 residues. V shed 4 bases and J 3 bases; nucleotides not matched to a gene: 4. Germline V gene data show CDR1 as SQVTM and CDR2 as ANQGSEA. The CDR3 DNA is TGCAGCGTTGCCGGGGGGGGGGAAGAGACCCAGTACTTC. It translates to CSVAGGGEETQYF. The variable domain in full, with the rest retrieved from reference TRBV29-1 and TRBJ2-5, is SAVISQKPSRDICQRGTSLTIQCQVDSQVTMMFWYRQQPGQSLTLIATANQGSEATYESGFVIDKFPISRPNLTFSTLTVSNMSPEDSSIYLCSVAGGGEETQYFGPGTRLLVL.

This clonotype was seen only a few times. J is TRBJ2-2 and V is TRBV10-3; 7 nucleotides agree with TRBD1. Per the germline V gene, CDR1 is ENHRY and CDR2 is SYGVKD. Trimming at V came to 11 bases and at J to 4 bases, leaving 10 bases not matched to a gene. The length of the CDR3 is 14 residues. CDR3 protein: CAPERGRGTGELFF. CDR3 DNA sequence: TGTGCCCCAGAGAGGGGGCGAGGCACCGGGGAGCTGTTTTTT.

The chain carries TRBV15 and TRBJ1-2; 10 bases fit TRBD1. Germline-derived CDR1 and CDR2 are LNHNV and YYDKDF (reference sequence). This CDR3 is 12 amino acids long. Unmatched junction bases numbered 2, after V lost 7 bases and J lost 6 bases. For the CDR3, the DNA is TGTGCCACCATCGGGACAGGGGATGGCTACACCTTC. Translated: CATIGTGDGYTF.

This clonotype was recorded at least ten times. This sequence joins TRBV2 and TRBJ1-6; the D gene is possibly TRBD1 (6 bases). This CDR3 has 13 amino acids. Germline CDR1 and CDR2: SNHLY and FYNNEI. The V end was cut by 4 bases, the J end by 13 bases, with 14 bases between. In nucleotides, the CDR3 is TGTGCCAGCAGTGGAGGACAGTCTACGCCCCTCCACTTT. Residues: CASSGGQSTPLHF.

This rearrangement joins TRBV7-6 to TRBJ2-7; 9 bases map to TRBD2. There are 15 residues in the CDR3. Germline V gene lookup returns CDR1 SGHVS and CDR2 FNYEAQ. The J segment lost 1 base and the V segment lost 5 bases, leaving 6 bases of the junction unmatched. In DNA form, the CDR3 reads TGTGCCAGCAGCCAACCTAGCGGGAAGTCCTACGAGCAGTACTTC. Its translation is CASSQPSGKSYEQYF. The full variable domain, completed using reference TRBV7-6 and TRBJ2-7, is GAGVSQSPRYKVTKRGQDVALRCDPISGHVSLYWYRQALGQGPEFLTYFNYEAQQDKSGLPNDRFSAERPEGSISTLTIQRTEQRDSAMYRCASSQPSGKSYEQYFGPGTRLTVT.